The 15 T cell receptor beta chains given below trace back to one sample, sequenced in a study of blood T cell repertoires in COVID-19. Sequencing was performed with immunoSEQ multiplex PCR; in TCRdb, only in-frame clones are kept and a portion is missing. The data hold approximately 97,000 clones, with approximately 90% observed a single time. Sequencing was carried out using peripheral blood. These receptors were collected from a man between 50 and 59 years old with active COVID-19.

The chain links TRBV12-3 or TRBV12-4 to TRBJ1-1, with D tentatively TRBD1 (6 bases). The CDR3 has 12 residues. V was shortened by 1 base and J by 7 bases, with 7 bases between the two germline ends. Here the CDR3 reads CASSLEGGEAFF. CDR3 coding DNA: TGTGCCAGCAGTTTAGAAGGGGGTGAAGCTTTCTTT.

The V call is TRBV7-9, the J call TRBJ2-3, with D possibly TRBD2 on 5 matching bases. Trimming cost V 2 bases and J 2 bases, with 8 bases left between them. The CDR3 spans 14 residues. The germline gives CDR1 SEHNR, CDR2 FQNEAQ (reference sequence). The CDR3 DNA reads TGTGCCAGCAGCTTAACGGGGTCCACAGATACGCAGTATTTT. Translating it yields CASSLTGSTDTQYF.

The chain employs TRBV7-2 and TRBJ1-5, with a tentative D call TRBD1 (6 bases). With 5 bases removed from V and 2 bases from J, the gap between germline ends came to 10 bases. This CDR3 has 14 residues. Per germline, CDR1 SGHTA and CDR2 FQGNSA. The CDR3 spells CASSTGYGNQPQHF. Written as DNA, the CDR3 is TGTGCCAGCAGCACAGGGTATGGCAATCAGCCCCAGCATTTT.

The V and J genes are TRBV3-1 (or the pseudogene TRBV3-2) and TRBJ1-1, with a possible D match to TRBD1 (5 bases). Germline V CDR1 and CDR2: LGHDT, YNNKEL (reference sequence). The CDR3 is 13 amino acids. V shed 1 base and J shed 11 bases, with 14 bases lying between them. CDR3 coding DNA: TGTGCCAGCAGCCAAGTCTCGGCAGGGAGGGCTTTCTTT. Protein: CASSQVSAGRAFF.

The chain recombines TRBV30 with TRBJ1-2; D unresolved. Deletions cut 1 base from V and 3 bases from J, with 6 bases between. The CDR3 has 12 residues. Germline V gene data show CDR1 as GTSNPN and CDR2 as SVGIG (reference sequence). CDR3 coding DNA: TGTGCCTGGAGTGACACAGACTATGGCTACACCTTC. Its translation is CAWSDTDYGYTF.

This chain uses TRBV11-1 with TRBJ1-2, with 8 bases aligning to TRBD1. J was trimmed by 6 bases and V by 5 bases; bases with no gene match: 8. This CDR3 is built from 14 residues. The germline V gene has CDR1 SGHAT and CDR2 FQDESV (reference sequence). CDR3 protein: CASSRWAGGDGYTF. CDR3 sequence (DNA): TGTGCCAGCAGCCGTTGGGCAGGGGGCGATGGCTACACCTTC.

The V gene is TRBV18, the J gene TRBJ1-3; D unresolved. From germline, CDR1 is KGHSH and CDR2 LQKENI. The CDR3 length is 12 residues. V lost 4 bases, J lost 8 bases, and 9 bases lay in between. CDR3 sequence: CASSLNMDTIYF. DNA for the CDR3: TGTGCCAGCTCACTAAACATGGACACCATATATTTT.

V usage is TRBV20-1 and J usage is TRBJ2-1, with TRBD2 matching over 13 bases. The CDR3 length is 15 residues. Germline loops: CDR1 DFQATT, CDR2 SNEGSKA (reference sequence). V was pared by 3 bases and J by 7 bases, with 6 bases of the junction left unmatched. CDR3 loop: CSASARTSGGNEQFF. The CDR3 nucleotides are TGCAGTGCTAGTGCGAGGACTAGCGGGGGTAATGAGCAGTTCTTC.

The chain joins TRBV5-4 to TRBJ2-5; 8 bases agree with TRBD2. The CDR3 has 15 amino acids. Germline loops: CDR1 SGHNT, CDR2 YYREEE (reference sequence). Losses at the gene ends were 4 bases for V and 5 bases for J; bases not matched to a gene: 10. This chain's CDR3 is CASSPTGGAEETQYF. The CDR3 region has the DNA TGTGCCAGCAGCCCGACCGGGGGGGCTGAGGAGACCCAGTACTTC.

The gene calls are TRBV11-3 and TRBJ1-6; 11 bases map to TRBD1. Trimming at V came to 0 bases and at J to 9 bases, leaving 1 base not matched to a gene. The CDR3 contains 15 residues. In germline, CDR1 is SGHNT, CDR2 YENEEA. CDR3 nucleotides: TGTGCCAGCAGCTTAGACGGGACAGGGGGTTCACCCCTCCACTTT. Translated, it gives CASSLDGTGGSPLHF.

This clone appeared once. The CDR3 is CASSLERGGQDTQYF. The CDR3, as DNA: TGTGCCAGCAGCTTGGAGCGGGGGGGCCAAGATACGCAGTATTTT. The chain joins TRBV11-1 to TRBJ2-3; TRBD2 matches at 10 bases. There are 15 residues in the CDR3. Germline V CDR1 and CDR2: SGHAT, FQDESV (reference sequence). The ends lost 3 bases at V and 5 bases at J; junction bases unmatched: 5.

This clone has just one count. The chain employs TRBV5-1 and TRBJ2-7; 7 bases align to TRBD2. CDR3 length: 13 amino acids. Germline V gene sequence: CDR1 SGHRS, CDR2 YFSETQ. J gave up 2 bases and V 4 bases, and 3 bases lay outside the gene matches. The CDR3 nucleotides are TGCGCCAGCAGCGTGACTAGCACCTACGAGCAGTACTTC. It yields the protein CASSVTSTYEQYF.

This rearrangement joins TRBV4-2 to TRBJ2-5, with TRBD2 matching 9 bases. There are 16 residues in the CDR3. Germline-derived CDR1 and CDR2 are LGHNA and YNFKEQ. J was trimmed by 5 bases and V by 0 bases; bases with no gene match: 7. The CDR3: CASSQEGGGARETQYF. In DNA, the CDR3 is TGTGCCAGCAGCCAAGAAGGCGGGGGGGCCCGGGAGACCCAGTACTTC.

The CDR3 DNA sequence: TGCGCCAGCAGCTTGGCCGGGGGGCGGTCCTATGGCTACACCTTC. This codes for CASSLAGGRSYGYTF. V and J are TRBV5-1 and TRBJ1-2; D possibly corresponds to TRBD1 (6 bases). V lost 0 bases and J 4 bases, leaving 13 bases between the germline ends. The CDR3 sequence is 15 residues long. The germline gives CDR1 SGHRS, CDR2 YFSETQ.

The CDR3: CASSVSGGVYSELFF. The CDR3 nucleotides are TGTGCCAGCAGCGTTAGCGGGGGGGTCTACTCGGAGCTGTTTTTT. This sequence joins TRBV7-8 and TRBJ2-2, with 11 bases matching TRBD2. Trimming removed 5 bases from V and 10 bases from J; junction bases left unmatched: 9. The germline V gene encodes CDR1 SGHVS and CDR2 FQNEAQ. This CDR3 has 15 amino acids.